This T cell receptor (beta chain) was captured in a study of T cell responses to AZD1222 COVID-19 vaccine. This CDR3 contains 14 residues. V was pared by 6 bases and J by 4 bases, with 15 bases between. Germline V gene sequence: CDR1 SGHTA, CDR2 FQGNSA. Generated by immunoSEQ multiplex PCR, the TCRdb table keeps only in-frame clones and is missing some. Found here are 200,000 to 250,000 clones, more than 85% of them singletons; the top ten hold 1%. The gene calls are TRBV7-2 and TRBJ2-5; D is possibly TRBD2 (5 bases). The origin of this receptor is an adult in good health. Sequences were derived from peripheral blood, sampled on day 0 of MenACWY control vaccination. CDR3 sequence reads: CASRFGGGRETQYF. CDR3 DNA sequence: TGTGCCAGCAGGTTTGGCGGAGGCCGAGAGACCCAGTACTTC. The entire variable domain, with the rest obtained from reference TRBV7-2 and TRBJ2-5, is as follows: GAGVSQSPSNKVTEKGKDVELRCDPISGHTALYWYRQSLGQGLEFLIYFQGNSAPDKSGLPSDRFSAERTGGSVSTLTIQRTQQEDSAVYLCASRFGGGRETQYFGPGTRLLVL.